The clone carrying this TCR beta chain was counted only a few times. What it binds is unknown. The library targeted TCRbeta and was prepared with unique molecular identifiers. One entry per CDR3 protein results from TCRdb running MiXCR on the PCR reads. There are about 900,000 distinct CDR3 sequences in the sample; 25% to 35% occur only once, and 28% lies in the top ten. This sample was taken from a study of T-cell reconstitution after alpha-beta-depleted transplantation in children. CDR3 size: 12 residues. Trimming took 4 bases from V and 4 from J, leaving 8 bases between them. Germline CDR1 is SQVTM and CDR2 is ANQGSEA. General study results and limits: Surviving recipient T cells and thymic progenitors produced the high day-60 TCRbeta diversity seen in some patients. T-cell counts and diversity at one year post-transplant came mainly from newly produced T cells.

The chain uses TRBV29-1 and TRBJ1-5; a possible D gene is TRBD1 (5 bases). The source of this sequence is a boy in the first two years of life who had a stem cell transplant for SCID, so the T cells may come from the graft donor. The specimen was PBMCs, mostly from graft donor cells, collected 360 days after TCRalphabeta/CD19-depleted stem cell transplant. CDR3 nucleotide sequence: TGCAGCGTTGGGGGCCCGAATCAGCCCCAGCATTTT. It encodes CSVGGPNQPQHF.